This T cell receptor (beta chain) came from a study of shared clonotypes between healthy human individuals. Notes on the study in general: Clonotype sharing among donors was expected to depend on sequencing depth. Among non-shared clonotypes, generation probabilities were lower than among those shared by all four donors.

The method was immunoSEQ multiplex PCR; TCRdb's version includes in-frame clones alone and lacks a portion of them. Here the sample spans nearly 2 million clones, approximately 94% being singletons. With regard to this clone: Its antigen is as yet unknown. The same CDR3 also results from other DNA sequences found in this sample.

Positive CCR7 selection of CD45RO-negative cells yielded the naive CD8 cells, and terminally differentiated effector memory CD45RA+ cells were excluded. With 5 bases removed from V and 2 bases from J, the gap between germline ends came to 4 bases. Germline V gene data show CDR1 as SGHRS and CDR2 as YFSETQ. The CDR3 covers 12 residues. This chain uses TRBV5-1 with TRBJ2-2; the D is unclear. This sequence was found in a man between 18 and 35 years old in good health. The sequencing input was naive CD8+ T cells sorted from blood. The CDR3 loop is CASRYNTGELFF. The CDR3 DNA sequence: TGCGCCAGCAGATACAACACCGGGGAGCTGTTTTTT.